Included here is one T cell receptor (beta chain) sequence, with context. What it binds is unknown. V shed 6 bases and J shed 6 bases, with 21 bases lying between them. Looked up from germline, CDR1 is MNHEY and CDR2 is SVGAGI. The CDR3 runs 15 residues. Primers included in the PCR were 60 Vbeta and 13 Jbeta primers. Generated by immunoSEQ multiplex PCR, the TCRdb table keeps only in-frame clones and is missing some. The profile shows some 110,000 clones, around 68% of them singletons. The sample comes from a study of cytomegalovirus exposure and HLA in healthy donors. Study-wide results and limits: Sequencing had likely introduced a cluster of highly shared sequence variants as an artifact.

The TCR sequence derives from a woman between 50 and 59 years old in good health and CMV-seropositive. What was sequenced was PBMCs. The chain is built from TRBV6-5 and TRBJ2-7, with D possibly matching TRBD1 (6 bases). For the CDR3, the DNA is TGTGCCAGCAGGATCGACCCAGGGGTGGGTGCCGAGCAGTACTTC. Its protein product is CASRIDPGVGAEQYF.